This passage covers 9 T cell receptor beta chains from one sample sequenced in a study of shared clonotypes between healthy human individuals. Assay used: immunoSEQ multiplex PCR; TCRdb lists only in-frame clones, some missing. The data hold roughly 2.2 million clones, with approximately 93% observed a single time. The sample consisted of naive CD4+ T cells from PBMCs. Documented subset: CD45RA+ positively selected. The receptors here all came from a man aged 18 to 35 in good health. Some clones in this sample may be carry-over from other donors' samples.

The rearrangement joins TRBV7-8 to TRBJ2-5, with 10 nucleotides matching TRBD2. Germline-derived CDR1 and CDR2 are SGHVS and FQNEAQ. V shed 1 base, J shed 4 bases, and the junction held 3 bases outside the gene matches. The CDR3 contains 15 residues. The DNA for the CDR3 is TGTGCCAGCAGCTTAGGGCGACTAGCGGGAGAGACCCAGTACTTC. It yields the protein CASSLGRLAGETQYF.

This clone was seen more than once but under ten times. The chain combines TRBV19 with TRBJ1-5; 7 bases match TRBD1. After removal of 0 bases from V and 1 base from J, the junction contained 6 bases not matched to a gene. The CDR3 totals 17 residues. Germline V lookup: CDR1 LNHDA, CDR2 SQIVND (reference sequence). CDR3 nucleotide sequence: TGTGCCAGTAGTATAGAACAAGGGGGCAAGAGCAATCAGCCCCAGCATTTT. This gives the protein CASSIEQGGKSNQPQHF.

The genes are TRBV4-2 and TRBJ2-5, with 14 nucleotides matching TRBD2. V shed 4 bases, J shed 5 bases, and the junction held 12 bases outside the gene matches. The CDR3 loop spans 18 amino acids. CDR1 is LGHNA, CDR2 YNFKEQ, per germline. The CDR3, as DNA: TGTGCCAGCAGCCCAGGGACTAGCGGGAGCGGGGCGCGGGAGACCCAGTACTTC. Amino acid sequence: CASSPGTSGSGARETQYF.

This clone was picked up one time. This sequence joins TRBV15 and TRBJ2-2; 7 bases line up with TRBD1. The CDR3 length is 15 residues. The trim removed 6 bases at V and 6 bases at J, leaving 10 bases unmatched. In germline, CDR1 is LNHNV, CDR2 YYDKDF (reference sequence). The CDR3 reads CATSRETGFAGELFF. CDR3 sequence (DNA): TGTGCCACCAGTCGCGAGACAGGGTTTGCCGGGGAGCTGTTTTTT.

V is TRBV19 and J is TRBJ2-1; possibly TRBD2 for D (6 bases). The CDR3 spans 16 residues. The V and J ends lost 5 bases and 6 bases respectively, with 20 bases between them. Germline assignment: CDR1 LNHDA and CDR2 SQIVND (reference sequence). As DNA, the CDR3 is TGTGCCAGTAGTCTCCTGGGAAGACTAGGGACCAATGAGCAGTTCTTC. Protein sequence: CASSLLGRLGTNEQFF. The full variable domain, with the rest looked up from reference TRBV19 and TRBJ2-1, is DGGITQSPKYLFRKEGQNVTLSCEQNLNHDAMYWYRQDPGQGLRLIYYSQIVNDFQKGDIAEGYSVSREKKESFPLTVTSAQKNPTAFYLCASSLLGRLGTNEQFFGPGTRLTVL.

This clone was counted once. This chain links TRBV6-5 with TRBJ2-7, with 7 bases fitting TRBD1. Per the germline V gene, CDR1 is MNHEY and CDR2 is SVGAGI. The CDR3 spans 16 residues. Trimming took 2 bases from V and 0 from J; bases not matched to a gene: 7. The CDR3 sequence is CASSYRDRDSSYEQYF. CDR3 DNA: TGTGCCAGCAGTTACCGGGACCGGGACAGCTCCTACGAGCAGTACTTC.

The chain uses TRBV15 and TRBJ1-5; D gene unclear. The CDR3 is 18 residues long. Germline assignment: CDR1 LNHNV and CDR2 YYDKDF (reference sequence). Between the trimmed V and J ends, which lost 1 base and 0 bases, there was a span of 16 bases. CDR3 DNA sequence: TGTGCCACCAGCAGAGGCCCACCCCGACGGTATAGCAATCAGCCCCAGCATTTT. Amino acids: CATSRGPPRRYSNQPQHF.

This sequence joins TRBV19 and TRBJ1-5; D is possibly TRBD1 (6 bases). V lost 8 bases, J lost 5 bases, and 16 bases lay in between. Germline CDR1 and CDR2: LNHDA and SQIVND (reference sequence). This CDR3 has 14 residues. Written as DNA, the CDR3 is TGTGCCAGTTCCGAGGGGGGAATCTATCAGCCCCAGCATTTT. Amino acids: CASSEGGIYQPQHF.

This chain uses TRBV7-3 with TRBJ2-1; TRBD2 matches 8 bases. CDR1 and CDR2 from the germline V gene are SGHTA and FQGTGA. There are 15 residues in the CDR3. J lost 5 bases, V lost 5 bases, and 8 bases had no gene match. CDR3 sequence (DNA): TGTGCCAGCAGCCGAAGCGGGAGTCTCGACAATGAGCAGTTCTTC. It is translated as CASSRSGSLDNEQFF.